The source of this TCR beta chain is a study of early stage breast cancer tumors. V was clipped by 3 bases and J by 3 bases; unmatched bases: 2. Germline V gives CDR1 MNHEY, CDR2 SMNVEV (reference sequence). The CDR3 loop spans 14 amino acids. Each sample had two DNA replicates, roughly 0.5 ug blood or approximately 1.5 ug tissue. Here immunoSEQ multiplex PCR was the method, and the copy in TCRdb shows in-frame clones only, minus some. Of roughly 19,000 clones in the sample, 76% are singletons; the top ten hold 25% to 35%. The sequence was obtained from a person aged 55 to 69 with breast cancer. This chain uses TRBV27 with TRBJ2-1; TRBD2 matches 7 bases. The sequencing input was blood. For the CDR3, the DNA is TGTGCCAGCAGTTTTAGCGGGTTCTACAATGAGCAGTTCTTC. As protein: CASSFSGFYNEQFF.